The T cell receptor beta chain under discussion was sequenced for a study of OX40 agonist ivuxolimab in advanced cancers. Points from the study as a whole: Low normalized T-cell clonal expansion also characterized some of the nonresponders.

Measured with immunoSEQ multiplex PCR; TCRdb has only the in-frame clones, and not every one. The sample carries tens of thousands of clones, roughly 84% recorded once. With 2 bases clipped from V and 1 base from J, the junction kept 8 bases outside the gene matches. The CDR3 loop spans 17 amino acids. CDR1 LNHDA and CDR2 SQIVND come from the germline V gene (reference sequence). There are a few counts of this clone. Antigen: not known. The TCR originated in an adult with an advanced solid tumor such as melanoma, head and neck, liver or kidney cancer. The sequenced sample was CD4+ or CD8+ T cells sorted from blood, obtained in a trial of the OX40 agonist ivuxolimab. The genes are TRBV19 and TRBJ2-7; 10 positions match TRBD2. CDR3 nucleotides: TGTGCCAGTAGTATACGACAGGAAGCGGGAGGGTCCTACGAGCAGTACTTC. Encoded protein: CASSIRQEAGGSYEQYF.